Shown below are 29 T cell receptor beta chains from a single sample sequenced in a study of T cells in women clearing cervical HPV infection listed by TCRdb under 2018. Library preparation used the immunoSEQ multiplex PCR assay. Drawn from immuneACCESS, this table holds only the in-frame rearrangements with V and J called that TCRdb kept. Clones are partly lost; checked studies trace under half to an unresolved V gene and leave the rest unexplained. The sample's clone listing holds around 30,000 clones. The leading ten clones occupy 18% of the sample. The sequenced material came from blood buffy coat. All receptors come from a woman between 18 and 70 years old with a cervical HPV16 infection that either progressed to CIN3+ or cleared (not recorded which).

Notes on this clone: The read ends 3 residues shy of where the CDR3 ends; the end is completed using the germline J gene. The chain links TRBV7-3 to TRBJ1-2, with TRBD1 identical over 9 bases. The CDR3 has 14 amino acids. Germline-derived CDR1 and CDR2 are SGHTA and FQGTGA. CDR3 DNA (partial): TGTGCCAGCAGCCGTCCCGGGACAGGGAACGGC. This codes for CASSRPGTGNG. The CDR3 as a whole reads CASSRPGTGNGYTF.

Comments on this clone: The read comes to an end 3 residues before the CDR3 does, leaving the germline J gene to fill in the end. This chain uses TRBV30 with TRBJ2-5, with D maybe TRBD2 (6 bases). V shed 0 bases and J shed 5 bases, with 25 bases lying between them. Germline V lookup: CDR1 GTSNPN, CDR2 SVGIG (reference sequence). CDR3 size: 18 residues. Incomplete CDR3 DNA: TGTGCCTGGAGTGTACACCTTCCGAAGGCGGGGATAGGGGAGACC. This codes for CAWSVHLPKAGIGET. The whole CDR3 sequence is CAWSVHLPKAGIGETQYF.

Note on this clone: The read terminates 3 residues ahead of where the CDR3 ends, so the germline J gene completes it. The J gene is TRBJ2-1, the V gene TRBV2; perhaps TRBD1 as D (5 bases). The CDR3 runs 13 residues. Germline lookup yields CDR1 SNHLY and CDR2 FYNNEI. Trimming pared 8 bases from V and 0 bases from J, leaving 8 bases between. CDR3 residues: CASGANSYNEQFF. CDR3 bases read: TGTGCCAGCGGGGCGAACTCCTACAATGAG.

The CDR3 bases that were read are TGTGCCAGCAGCAACACAGATACC. Its protein is CASSNTDT. The complete CDR3 sequence is CASSNTDTYTF. The rearrangement uses TRBV7-2 and TRBJ1-2; D remains ambiguous. From the germline J gene comes the end of the CDR3, since the read stops 3 residues before it. This CDR3 is 11 amino acids long. Germline V gene sequence: CDR1 SGHTA, CDR2 FQGNSA.

Turning to this clone: The read finishes 3 residues shy of the CDR3 end, and the germline J gene is used to complete it. V and J are TRBV7-6 and TRBJ2-1; D gene unclear. The CDR3 runs to 13 residues. CDR1 is SGHVS and CDR2 is FNYEAQ in the germline V gene. The V gene lost 5 bases and the J gene lost 7 bases, with 12 bases spanning the gap. CDR3 bases read: TGTGCCAGCAGCCCCTGGGCTTCGAATGAG. Its translation is CASSPWASNE. The whole CDR3 reads CASSPWASNEQFF.

A note on this clone: Coverage ceases 3 residues before the CDR3 finishes, and the germline J gene fills in the end. This chain uses TRBV19 with TRBJ2-3; D is possibly TRBD2 (5 bases). Per germline, CDR1 LNHDA and CDR2 SQIVND (reference sequence). This CDR3 is built from 17 residues. Partial CDR3 DNA: TGTGCCAGTAGTATGGGCCGCGGGCGAACCGGCAATCAGCCG. This gives the protein CASSMGRGRTGNQP. The complete CDR3 sequence is CASSMGRGRTGNQPQYF.

With respect to this clone: The CDR3 end falls 3 residues outside the read, so it is completed with the germline J gene. The rearrangement uses TRBV7-2 and TRBJ2-7; 9 bases agree with TRBD2. V lost 2 bases, J lost 3 bases, and 5 bases stayed unmatched. The CDR3 sequence is 15 residues long. Germline CDR1 SGHTA, CDR2 FQGNSA. The CDR3 spells CASSLRAGGSYEQYF. The CDR3 DNA, read in part, is TGTGCCAGCAGCTTAAGAGCGGGAGGAAGCTACGAG.

As regards this clone: The sequence runs out 3 residues before the end of the CDR3; the remainder is reconstructed from the germline J gene. The chain recombines TRBV19 with TRBJ2-3; 14 nucleotides align to TRBD2. This CDR3 has 16 residues. Trimming took 4 bases from V and 4 from J; bases not matched to a gene: 4. The germline V gene encodes CDR1 LNHDA and CDR2 SQIVND (reference sequence). The covered CDR3 bases are TGTGCCAGTAGTAGGGAGACTAGCGGGGGGGCAGATACG. Protein: CASSRETSGGADT. The whole CDR3 protein is CASSRETSGGADTQYF.

Notes on this clone: The CDR3 is cut off 3 residues early in the read; its end comes from the germline J gene. The chain links TRBV18 to TRBJ2-5; 13 nucleotides match TRBD2. V gave up 3 bases and J gave up 5 bases; unmatched junction bases: 6. This CDR3 region has 16 residues. Germline V gene lookup returns CDR1 KGHSH and CDR2 LQKENI. CDR3 sequence: CASSPERGLAGETQYF. CDR3 DNA, as far as it was read: TGTGCCAGCTCACCGGAGCGGGGACTAGCGGGGGAGACC.

Details on this clone: Read sequence stops 3 residues before the CDR3 end, and the germline J gene provides the missing end. The chain recombines TRBV20-1 with TRBJ1-2, with D possibly TRBD1 on 6 matching bases. The CDR3 covers 12 residues. Trimming left V 8 bases short and J 6 bases short, with 16 bases between. Germline CDR1 reads DFQATT; CDR2 reads SNEGSKA (reference sequence). The CDR3 loop reads CSTKGVINGYTF. CDR3 bases read: TGCAGTACGAAGGGGGTCATTAATGGC.

The CDR3 DNA, read in part, is TGTGCCAGCAGCTTTGGCGGTGCCTACAATGAC. Encoded protein: CASSFGGAYND. The whole CDR3 protein reads CASSFGGAYNDYTF. The J gene is TRBJ1-2, the V gene TRBV7-9; the D is unclear. The read halts 3 residues ahead of the CDR3 end, with the missing end drawn from the germline J gene. CDR3 length: 14 amino acids. Germline V gene sequence: CDR1 SEHNR, CDR2 FQNEAQ (reference sequence).

A word on this clone: The CDR3 end lies 3 residues beyond the end of the read and is filled in from the germline J gene. V gene TRBV7-9 combines with J gene TRBJ1-1, with D maybe TRBD1 (6 bases). V was shortened by 5 bases and J by 2 bases, with 15 bases between the two germline ends. This CDR3 spans 15 amino acids. In germline, CDR1 is SEHNR, CDR2 FQNEAQ (reference sequence). Incomplete CDR3 DNA: TGTGCCAGCAGCCCTCAGGACAGACGAAACACTGAA. Amino acid sequence: CASSPQDRRNTE. The complete CDR3 sequence is CASSPQDRRNTEAFF.

Points on this clone: The read halts 3 residues ahead of the CDR3 end, with the missing end drawn from the germline J gene. This sequence joins TRBV20-1 and TRBJ2-3; the match to TRBD1 covers 10 bases. The CDR3 consists of 16 residues. Germline CDR1 is DFQATT and CDR2 is SNEGSKA (reference sequence). Partial CDR3 DNA: TGCAGTGCTAGAGGGGACAGGGGTAGACACAATCAGCCG. As protein: CSARGDRGRHNQP. From start to end, the CDR3 is CSARGDRGRHNQPQYF.

Worth noting for this clone: The CDR3 end lies 3 residues beyond the end of the read and is filled in from the germline J gene. V gene TRBV20-1 combines with J gene TRBJ2-3, with 8 bases aligning to TRBD1. This CDR3 is 14 amino acids long. Germline loops: CDR1 DFQATT, CDR2 SNEGSKA (reference sequence). V shed 6 bases and J 3 bases; nucleotides not matched to a gene: 8. CDR3 DNA (partial): TGCAGTGCAACCGCAGGGGGCCGGACAGATACG. Protein: CSATAGGRTDT. The complete CDR3 sequence is CSATAGGRTDTQYF.

A word on this clone: The DNA ends 3 residues before the CDR3 does, and the rest of the CDR3 is filled in from the germline J gene. This sequence joins TRBV5-1 and TRBJ2-2; TRBD1 is a possible D gene (6 bases). There are 15 residues in the CDR3. CDR1 is SGHRS, CDR2 YFSETQ, per germline. The CDR3 sequence: CASSRASGAYEKLFF. Incomplete CDR3 DNA: TGCGCCAGCAGCCGGGCGTCAGGGGCTTATGAAAAG.

In the case of this clone: The sequenced fragment ends 3 residues before the CDR3 boundary, so the rest is inferred from the germline J gene. The J gene is TRBJ2-4, the V gene TRBV30, with D perhaps matching TRBD1 (6 bases). CDR1 GTSNPN and CDR2 SVGIG come from the germline V gene (reference sequence). The CDR3 has 14 amino acids. The V end was cut by 1 base, the J end by 7 bases, with 14 bases between. This chain's CDR3 is CAWSEDSLGNIQYF. The sequenced CDR3 bases are TGTGCCTGGAGTGAGGACAGCCTGGGGAACATT.

On this clone itself: The read stops 3 residues short of the end of the CDR3; the missing end is completed from the germline J gene. The chain joins TRBV28 to TRBJ2-7; D ambiguous. Per the germline V gene, CDR1 is MDHEN and CDR2 is SYDVKM. Trimming shortened V by 6 bases and J by 2 bases, and 11 bases separated the two germline ends. The CDR3 extends over 13 amino acids. The CDR3 loop is CASSPQVTYEQYF. CDR3 bases read: TGTGCCAGCAGCCCCCAGGTGACCTACGAG.

As for this clone: The CDR3 end falls 3 residues outside the read, so it is completed with the germline J gene. This rearrangement joins TRBV19 to TRBJ1-2; no firm D call. The CDR3 is made up of 16 amino acids. Germline CDR1 reads LNHDA; CDR2 reads SQIVND (reference sequence). Partial CDR3 DNA: TGTGCCAGTAGTATACCGGCTAGCGGGGAAACAGATACC. Translating it yields CASSIPASGETDT. From start to end, the CDR3 is CASSIPASGETDTYTF. Filled out from reference TRBV19 and TRBJ1-2, the complete variable domain reads DGGITQSPKYLFRKEGQNVTLSCEQNLNHDAMYWYRQDPGQGLRLIYYSQIVNDFQKGDIAEGYSVSREKKESFPLTVTSAQKNPTAFYLCASSIPASGETDTYTFGSGTRLTVV.

A note on this clone: The DNA ends 3 residues before the CDR3 does, and the rest of the CDR3 is filled in from the germline J gene. The J gene is TRBJ2-5, the V gene TRBV5-1; TRBD1 might be the D (5 bases). CDR1 and CDR2 (germline): SGHRS, YFSETQ. CDR3 size: 14 residues. V shed 3 bases and J shed 5 bases, with 14 bases lying between them. Partial CDR3 DNA: TGCGCCAGCAGCTCCCAGGGAAAGGGGGAGACC. Translation gives CASSSQGKGET. The CDR3 in its entirety is CASSSQGKGETQYF.

On this clone itself: Read coverage stops 3 residues before the CDR3 terminus; the germline J gene supplies the remainder. This sequence joins TRBV30 and TRBJ2-1; TRBD2 matches 10 bases. Germline V gene lookup returns CDR1 GTSNPN and CDR2 SVGIG (reference sequence). The V gene end was trimmed by 4 bases and the J gene end by 6 bases; junction bases not matched to a gene: 6. This CDR3 is 14 amino acids long. This CDR3 reads CAWTLLAGGNEQFF. Partial CDR3 DNA: TGTGCCTGGACCCTTTTAGCGGGAGGCAATGAG.

As for this clone: The read is 3 residues too short to cover the CDR3 end, so that end is filled in from the germline J gene. The chain recombines TRBV28 with TRBJ1-2; 9 bases are shared with TRBD1. The CDR3 runs 14 residues. Trimming took 6 bases from V and 6 from J; bases not matched to a gene: 8. The germline gives CDR1 MDHEN, CDR2 SYDVKM. This CDR3 reads CASSSPGQGNGYTF. CDR3 DNA, as far as it was read: TGTGCCAGCAGCTCTCCGGGACAGGGAAATGGC.

Concerning this clone: The CDR3 end lies 3 residues beyond the end of the read and is filled in from the germline J gene. The rearrangement joins TRBV7-6 to TRBJ1-2; D gene uncertain. CDR3 length: 14 amino acids. Looked up from germline, CDR1 is SGHVS and CDR2 is FNYEAQ. Incomplete CDR3 DNA: TGTGCCAGCAGCTCCCGCTTGAGCTCCTACGAC. Amino acid sequence: CASSSRLSSYD. In full, the CDR3 reads CASSSRLSSYDYTF.

Turning to this clone: The sequenced fragment ends 3 residues before the CDR3 boundary, so the rest is inferred from the germline J gene. The chain joins TRBV19 to TRBJ1-4; possible D gene TRBD1, 6 bases. This CDR3 has 15 residues. The germline gives CDR1 LNHDA, CDR2 SQIVND (reference sequence). The CDR3 bases that were read are TGTGCCAGTAGCTCCAGGGGAATTATTGGGTCACCA. Its translation is CASSSRGIIGSP. The CDR3 in full is CASSSRGIIGSPLFF.

Comment on this clone: Its ends do not fully match the called genes, so a read error is possible. The read finishes 3 residues shy of the CDR3 end, and the germline J gene is used to complete it. The same CDR3 is also encoded by other DNA sequences in this sample. The J gene is TRBJ1-3, the V gene TRBV5-4, with D possibly matching TRBD1 (5 bases). CDR1 and CDR2 from the germline V gene are SGHNT and YYREEE (reference sequence). The CDR3 loop spans 15 amino acids. CDR3 in amino acids: CASSEGIGVGNTIYF. CDR3 bases read: TGTGCCAGCAGTGAGGGCATAGGGGTTGGAAACACA.

Regarding this clone: The CDR3 end is not reached by the read, which stops 3 residues before it; the germline J gene fills it in. The rearrangement uses TRBV6-1 and TRBJ1-2; D is ambiguous. V lost 2 bases and J 3 bases, leaving 10 bases between the germline ends. CDR3 length: 14 residues. CDR1 and CDR2 (germline): MNHNS, SASEGT. The CDR3 bases that were read are TGTGCCAGCAGTGAATCGTCGGGTGACTATGGC. It translates to CASSESSGDYG. In full, the CDR3 reads CASSESSGDYGYTF.

As regards this clone: The CDR3 end is not reached by the read, which stops 3 residues before it; the germline J gene fills it in. This chain joins TRBV29-1 and TRBJ1-2, with TRBD1 matching over 10 bases. CDR1 SQVTM and CDR2 ANQGSEA come from the germline V gene. The CDR3 sequence is 13 residues long. After removal of 4 bases from V and 5 bases from J, the junction contained 4 bases not matched to a gene. CDR3 sequence: CSVAPDRGYGYTF. The sequenced CDR3 bases are TGCAGCGTTGCCCCGGACAGGGGGTATGGC. The full variable domain, rest sourced from reference TRBV29-1 and TRBJ1-2, is SAVISQKPSRDICQRGTSLTIQCQVDSQVTMMFWYRQQPGQSLTLIATANQGSEATYESGFVIDKFPISRPNLTFSTLTVSNMSPEDSSIYLCSVAPDRGYGYTFGSGTRLTVV.

About this clone: The CDR3 end falls 3 residues outside the read, so it is completed with the germline J gene. J is TRBJ2-5 and V is TRBV7-3; 8 bases match TRBD2. The CDR3 extends over 15 amino acids. Germline V lookup: CDR1 SGHTA, CDR2 FQGTGA. V dropped 5 bases and J dropped 5; count of bases not matched to a gene: 10. Partial CDR3 DNA: TGTGCCAGCAGCCCCGGGGGGGGTGTGAGGGAGACC. Protein product: CASSPGGGVRET. In full, the CDR3 reads CASSPGGGVRETQYF.

Points on this clone: The CDR3 end lies 3 residues beyond the end of the read and is filled in from the germline J gene. The rearrangement uses TRBV18 and TRBJ1-4, with a weak D call TRBD1 (5 bases). CDR3 size: 15 residues. V was shortened by 3 bases and J by 4 bases, with 12 bases between the two germline ends. CDR1 KGHSH and CDR2 LQKENI come from the germline V gene. Incomplete CDR3 DNA: TGTGCCAGCTCACCCAGTCAGGGTTATAATGAAAAA. Its translation: CASSPSQGYNEK. The whole CDR3 region reads CASSPSQGYNEKLFF.

About this clone: The CDR3 is cut off 3 residues early in the read; its end comes from the germline J gene. The chain couples TRBV10-3 to TRBJ2-7, with a tentative D call TRBD1 (6 bases). Trimming cost V 6 bases and J 0 bases, with 12 bases left between them. Germline values: CDR1 ENHRY, CDR2 SYGVKD. The CDR3 has 14 amino acids. The CDR3 here is CAIRDSMGSYEQYF. The CDR3 DNA, read in part, is TGTGCCATCAGGGACAGTATGGGCTCCTACGAG.